These 22 T cell receptor beta chains were sequenced from one sample in a study of PD-1 blockade in mismatch repair-deficient tumors. The method was immunoSEQ multiplex PCR; TCRdb's version includes in-frame clones alone and lacks a portion of them. The sample contains 120,000 or so clones, approximately 91% of which appear only once. This material consisted of peripheral blood, taken 72 weeks after starting pembrolizumab. The source of these receptors is an adult with mismatch repair-deficient cancer.

V and J are TRBV19 and TRBJ2-2, with 10 bases aligning to TRBD2. The ends lost 4 bases at V and 0 bases at J; junction bases unmatched: 2. Germline-derived CDR1 and CDR2 are LNHDA and SQIVND (reference sequence). The CDR3 consists of 16 residues. The CDR3 here is CASSRLAGPNTGELFF. The CDR3 DNA reads TGTGCCAGTAGTAGACTAGCGGGTCCGAACACCGGGGAGCTGTTTTTT.

This rearrangement joins TRBV11-3 to TRBJ2-3; 9 bases match TRBD1. The CDR3 runs to 15 residues. Germline CDR1 SGHNT, CDR2 YENEEA. Trimming cost V 4 bases and J 3 bases; bases outside gene matches: 5. The CDR3 protein is CASSWGQGGTDTQYF. The CDR3 DNA is TGTGCCAGCAGCTGGGGACAGGGTGGTACAGATACGCAGTATTTT.

The chain recombines TRBV5-1 with TRBJ1-1, with 9 bases identical to TRBD1. CDR1 SGHRS and CDR2 YFSETQ come from the germline V gene. The CDR3 totals 15 residues. With V trimmed by 4 bases and J by 0 bases, 4 bases remained unmatched. CDR3 in amino acids: CASSGTGLMNTEAFF. The CDR3 nucleotides read TGCGCCAGCAGCGGGACAGGGCTAATGAACACTGAAGCTTTCTTT.

The chain couples TRBV12-5 to TRBJ2-2; no definite D call. V was shortened by 6 bases and J by 6 bases, with 11 bases between the two germline ends. Germline loops: CDR1 LGHNT, CDR2 FRNRAP. There are 13 residues in the CDR3. The CDR3 DNA reads as TGTGCTAGTGGGGTCCACACACCCGGGGAGCTGTTTTTT. It is translated as CASGVHTPGELFF.

The chain's CDR3 is CAWGRELSYEQYF. The CDR3 DNA reads as TGTGCCTGGGGGAGGGAGCTATCCTACGAGCAGTACTTC. This chain connects TRBV30 to TRBJ2-7, with 7 positions matching TRBD2. Germline trimming cut 5 bases from V and 1 base from J; bases unmatched to any gene: 5. There are 13 residues in the CDR3. Germline V gene data show CDR1 as GTSNPN and CDR2 as SVGIG (reference sequence).

The table lists this clone with a few counts. The chain is built from TRBV6-5 and TRBJ2-7; D gene ambiguous. This CDR3 has 15 amino acids. Germline-derived CDR1 and CDR2 are MNHEY and SVGAGI. Trimming stripped 0 bases from V and 2 bases from J, with 11 bases between. For the CDR3, the DNA is TGTGCCAGCAGTTACTCGAACGGGCCCACCTACGAGCAGTACTTC. This codes for CASSYSNGPTYEQYF.

Only a few counts were recorded for this clone. Here the CDR3 DNA reads TGTGCCTGGAGTCGAGAGGACAATCAGCCCCAGCATTTT. Its protein is CAWSREDNQPQHF. The rearrangement links TRBV30 to TRBJ1-5; D gene ambiguous. The CDR3 is 13 amino acids. The germline V gene encodes CDR1 GTSNPN and CDR2 SVGIG (reference sequence). Trimming pared 2 bases from V and 3 bases from J, leaving 8 bases between. The whole variable domain, remainder taken from reference TRBV30 and TRBJ1-5, is SQTIHQWPATLVQPVGSPLSLECTVEGTSNPNLYWYRQAAGRGLQLLFYSVGIGQISSEVPQNLSASRPQDRQFILSSKKLLLSDSGFYLCAWSREDNQPQHFGDGTRLSIL.

The gene calls are TRBV28 and TRBJ2-3; possibly TRBD2 for D (6 bases). V lost 6 bases, J lost 3 bases, and 16 bases lay in between. Per the germline V gene, CDR1 is MDHEN and CDR2 is SYDVKM. This CDR3 contains 15 residues. CDR3 bases: TGTGCCAGCAGCCTCCCCCGGGCGGGGACAGATACGCAGTATTTT. The encoded protein is CASSLPRAGTDTQYF.

This chain connects TRBV7-2 to TRBJ1-1; D possibly corresponds to TRBD1 (6 bases). From germline, CDR1 is SGHTA and CDR2 FQGNSA. Trimming took 6 bases from V and 5 from J, leaving 13 bases between them. The CDR3 has 13 amino acids. The CDR3 DNA reads TGTGCCAGCAGATCAAGGGGGTCAACTGAAGCTTTCTTT. This gives the protein CASRSRGSTEAFF.

The chain's CDR3 is CASRDGAHEQYF. CDR3 nucleotides: TGTGCCAGCAGAGACGGGGCCCACGAGCAGTACTTC. V usage is TRBV6-1 and J usage is TRBJ2-7, with D perhaps being TRBD1 or TRBD2 (5 bases each). CDR3 length: 12 residues. Looked up from germline, CDR1 is MNHNS and CDR2 is SASEGT. V was clipped by 6 bases and J by 5 bases, with 11 bases between them.

V usage is TRBV9 and J usage is TRBJ1-3; 7 bases match TRBD1. Unmatched junction bases numbered 7, after V lost 4 bases and J lost 0 bases. Germline assignment: CDR1 SGDLS and CDR2 YYNGEE. The CDR3 loop spans 16 amino acids. The CDR3, as DNA: TGTGCCAGCAGCAGATCGGGACAGAGCTCTGGAAACACCATATATTTT. Its protein product is CASSRSGQSSGNTIYF.

The chain uses TRBV30 and TRBJ2-2; D might be TRBD2 (6 bases). V lost 5 bases and J 6 bases, leaving 13 bases between the germline ends. The germline V gene has CDR1 GTSNPN and CDR2 SVGIG (reference sequence). The CDR3 loop spans 13 amino acids. The CDR3 DNA sequence: TGTGCCTGGGGGATTCGACTAGCCGGGGAGCTGTTTTTT. Translating gives CAWGIRLAGELFF.

The gene calls are TRBV9 and TRBJ2-3; either TRBD1 or TRBD2 may supply D (5 bases each). The CDR3 has 15 amino acids. V was cut by 4 bases and J by 0 bases, with 12 bases left in between. Germline V lookup: CDR1 SGDLS, CDR2 YYNGEE. The CDR3 here is CASSKRGSSTDTQYF. The CDR3 region has the DNA TGTGCCAGCAGCAAGAGGGGATCTAGCACAGATACGCAGTATTTT. The whole variable domain, filled in from reference TRBV9 and TRBJ2-3, reads DSGVTQTPKHLITATGQRVTLRCSPRSGDLSVYWYQQSLDQGLQFLIQYYNGEERAKGNILERFSAQQFPDLHSELNLSSLELGDSALYFCASSKRGSSTDTQYFGPGTRLTVL.

The rearrangement links TRBV9 to TRBJ2-5; D unresolved. Germline V gene data show CDR1 as SGDLS and CDR2 as YYNGEE. This CDR3 has 15 amino acids. V gave up 6 bases and J gave up 0 bases, with 15 bases separating them. The CDR3 reads CASTPTAAYQETQYF. The CDR3 region has the DNA TGTGCCAGCACGCCAACGGCAGCGTACCAAGAGACCCAGTACTTC.

V and J are TRBV5-4 and TRBJ2-1, with D unclear. The germline CDR1 and CDR2 sequences are SGHNT and YYREEE (reference sequence). CDR3 length: 11 residues. V was trimmed by 1 base and J by 9 bases, leaving 5 bases between them. The CDR3, as DNA: TGTGCCAGCAGCTTGTCGGCTGAGCAGTTCTTC. Residues: CASSLSAEQFF.

The chain links TRBV9 to TRBJ2-1; 15 bases line up with TRBD2. The CDR3 is 19 amino acids. With V trimmed by 3 bases and J by 0 bases, 7 bases remained unmatched. Germline V lookup: CDR1 SGDLS, CDR2 YYNGEE. DNA for the CDR3: TGTGCCAGCAGCGGATCCGGGACTAGCGGGAGGTCCTCCTACAATGAGCAGTTCTTC. This codes for CASSGSGTSGRSSYNEQFF.

This rearrangement joins TRBV30 to TRBJ2-2; perhaps TRBD1 as D (6 bases). Per germline, CDR1 GTSNPN and CDR2 SVGIG (reference sequence). The V end was cut by 0 bases, the J end by 7 bases, with 12 bases between. The CDR3 extends over 14 amino acids. In nucleotides, the CDR3 is TGTGCCTGGAGTGTACTTTCAGGGGTCGGGGAGCTGTTTTTT. Protein: CAWSVLSGVGELFF.

This chain links TRBV4-3 with TRBJ1-1; D may be TRBD1 (5 bases). Germline V gives CDR1 LGHNA, CDR2 YSLEER. The V and J ends lost 1 base and 5 bases respectively, with 8 bases between them. The CDR3 extends over 13 amino acids. CDR3 DNA: TGCGCCAGCAGCCAAGCAGGGTGGACTGAAGCTTTCTTT. Protein product: CASSQAGWTEAFF.

This clone was counted only a few times. This chain connects TRBV19 to TRBJ2-2; 9 bases fit TRBD1. CDR3 length equals 17 residues. Germline V CDR1 and CDR2: LNHDA, SQIVND (reference sequence). The trim removed 5 bases at V and 5 bases at J, leaving 12 bases unmatched. The CDR3 loop is CASSHPPRDRVTGELFF. The DNA of the CDR3 is TGTGCCAGTAGTCACCCACCACGGGACAGGGTGACCGGGGAGCTGTTTTTT.

This sequence joins TRBV7-2 and TRBJ2-3; 11 bases line up with TRBD2. With 3 bases clipped from V and 4 bases from J, the junction kept 3 bases outside the gene matches. From germline, CDR1 is SGHTA and CDR2 FQGNSA. CDR3 length: 15 amino acids. This CDR3 is CASSFSGRGSDTQYF. The CDR3 DNA reads TGTGCCAGCAGCTTTAGCGGGAGGGGATCAGATACGCAGTATTTT.

The V gene is TRBV6-5, the J gene TRBJ2-1, with D unclear. CDR1 MNHEY and CDR2 SVGAGI come from the germline V gene. Deletions cut 5 bases from V and 4 bases from J, with 12 bases between. The CDR3 loop spans 14 amino acids. CDR3 residues: CASSTEAAYNEQFF. The CDR3 nucleotides are TGTGCCAGCAGTACCGAGGCGGCTTACAATGAGCAGTTCTTC.

This sequence joins TRBV7-9 and TRBJ1-2; 9 bases are shared with TRBD1. Trimming at V came to 1 base and at J to 2 bases, leaving 2 bases not matched to a gene. The V gene's germline CDR1 is SEHNR and CDR2 FQNEAQ (reference sequence). The CDR3 has 15 amino acids. CDR3 nucleotides: TGTGCCAGCAGCTTAGGGACAGGGGTCAACTATGGCTACACCTTC. It codes for CASSLGTGVNYGYTF.